The entry that follows covers one TCR beta chain sequence. It was with a sample-barcoded 5' primer and a J-beta primer mix that a second PCR of about 6 to 12 cycles was run. Individual samples furnished no less than 3 million CDR3-containing paired-end reads apiece. TCRdb recomputed calls from the 5' RACE reads with MiXCR, one row per CDR3 protein. This repertoire shows around 790,000 distinct CDR3 sequences, about 42% found once; its top ten account for roughly 19%. The data are from a study of blood T cells in healthy people across ages. Study summary: Template switching recovered approximately one barcoded beta molecule for every two T cells.

RNA extraction gave at least 5.5 micrograms of total RNA per sample. The TCR sequence derives from a man in his sixties in good health. Sequencing input: blood.

The CDR3, as DNA: TGTGCCAGCAGCCAACAGGGGGAGGTGTACTTC. Amino acid sequence: CASSQQGEVYF. This chain uses TRBV12-3 or TRBV12-4 with TRBJ2-5, with TRBD1 identical over 8 bases. V gave up 6 bases and J gave up 13 bases; unmatched junction bases: 7. The CDR3 is 11 amino acids.